The rows below give T cell receptor beta chains drawn from one sample of a study of early T cells in non-severe SARS-CoV-2 infection. TCRdb reprocessed the 5' RACE reads with MiXCR, giving one entry per CDR3 protein. The sample has about 80,000 distinct CDR3 sequences, approximately 5% seen once. The specimen comprised whole blood, sampled at baseline. These TCRs come from an adult who was a healthcare worker with PCR-confirmed SARS-CoV-2 infection or an uninfected control (not recorded which). Each CDR3 is given with its conserved first and last residue. A D gene is named only where the DNA matches it firmly. Not every row has a clone size; where given, it reads once, few, many or a size class.

TRBJ2-7 | TRBD1 | . | TRBV28 | CASKLGTEYYEQYF | TGTGCCAGTAAACTTGGGACAGAATATTACGAGCAGTACTTC
TRBJ2-2 | . | . | TRBV20-1 | CSARDRASNTGELFF | TGCAGTGCTAGAGATCGGGCCAGTAACACCGGGGAGCTGTTTTTT
TRBJ1-2 | . | many | TRBV25-1 | CASSGLSGYGYTF | TGTGCCAGCAGTGGTCTCTCAGGCTATGGCTACACCTTC
TRBJ2-7 | . | few | TRBV20-1 | CSATKNEQYF | TGCAGTGCTACAAAGAACGAGCAGTACTTC
TRBJ2-1 | . | few | TRBV29-1 | CSVDNWNEQFF | TGCAGCGTTGACAACTGGAATGAGCAGTTCTTC
TRBJ2-1 | TRBD2 | . | TRBV25-1 | CASRLAGGDEQFF | TGTGCCAGCAGACTAGCGGGAGGCGATGAGCAGTTCTTC
TRBJ1-3 | TRBD1 | . | TRBV7-8 | CASNRGASGNTIYF | TGTGCCAGCAACAGGGGAGCGTCTGGAAACACCATATATTTT
TRBJ2-7 | . | many | TRBV20-1 | CSATGLDLSSYEQYF | TGCAGTGCAACGGGGCTAGACCTTAGCTCCTACGAGCAGTACTTC
TRBJ2-1 | . | . | TRBV9 | CASSETGLGGNEQFF | TGTGCCAGCAGCGAGACGGGCCTTGGGGGAAATGAGCAGTTCTTC
TRBJ2-1 | . | many | TRBV7-2 | CASIMSGSAYNEQFF | TGTGCCAGCATCATGAGTGGGAGTGCCTACAATGAGCAGTTCTTC
TRBJ2-7 | . | many | TRBV11-3 | CASSLSGFLGEQYF | TGTGCCAGCAGCTTATCCGGATTCCTAGGCGAGCAGTACTTC
TRBJ2-1 | TRBD2 | . | TRBV12-3/TRBV12-4 | CASIPYGLAGRSNEQFF | TGTGCCAGCATACCCTACGGGCTAGCGGGGCGTAGCAATGAGCAGTTCTTC
TRBJ2-7 | . | . | TRBV4-2 | CASSQNMNGAGVAYEQYF | TGTGCCAGCAGCCAAAACATGAATGGGGCAGGGGTAGCCTACGAGCAGTACTTC
TRBJ2-7 | TRBD2 | . | TRBV18 | CASSPPSGTYEQYF | TGTGCCAGCTCCCCCCCTAGCGGAACCTACGAGCAGTACTTC
TRBJ2-1 | TRBD2 | . | TRBV20-1 | CSARYKREGQSGVEQFF | TGCAGTGCTAGGTACAAGCGGGAGGGCCAAAGCGGAGTTGAGCAGTTCTTC
TRBJ2-2 | . | . | TRBV11-1 | CASSPPTGVTGELFF | TGTGCCAGCAGCCCCCCTACCGGGGTCACCGGGGAGCTGTTTTTT
TRBJ2-2 | TRBD1 | many | TRBV2 | CASSTGTETGELFF | TGTGCCAGCAGTACCGGGACAGAGACCGGGGAGCTGTTTTTT
TRBJ2-1 | . | many | TRBV7-6 | CASSLVTGREQFF | TGTGCCAGCAGCTTAGTCACGGGAAGGGAGCAGTTCTTC
TRBJ1-2 | . | many | TRBV20-1 | CSARSHRVFNYGYTF | TGCAGTGCTAGATCCCACAGGGTATTTAACTATGGCTACACCTTC
TRBJ2-7 | TRBD2 | . | TRBV3-1 | CASSLGLAYEQYF | TGTGCCAGCAGCCTTGGACTAGCCTACGAGCAGTACTTC
TRBJ2-7 | TRBD2 | . | TRBV27 | CASSLLAGGPGYEQYF | TGTGCCAGCAGTTTACTAGCGGGAGGGCCAGGGTACGAGCAGTACTTC
TRBJ2-7 | . | few | TRBV28 | CASSPQWDVLYEQYF | TGTGCCAGCAGTCCACAGTGGGACGTACTCTACGAGCAGTACTTC
TRBJ2-7 | . | few | TRBV7-2 | CASSLEGSRLGINYEQYF | TGTGCCAGCAGCTTAGAGGGGTCTCGTTTGGGCATCAACTACGAGCAGTACTTC
TRBJ1-6 | TRBD1 | many | TRBV20-1 | CSADPGQFSSYNSPLHF | TGCAGTGCGGATCCGGGACAGTTTAGCTCCTATAATTCACCCCTCCACTTT
TRBJ1-2 | . | . | TRBV12-3/TRBV12-4 | CASGSEGNSPGGYTF | TGTGCCAGCGGCTCCGAGGGCAACTCGCCAGGCGGCTACACCTTC
TRBJ1-1 | . | . | TRBV21-1 | CASSKRDRFFMNTEAFF | TGTGCCAGCAGCAAGAGGGACAGATTTTTTATGAACACTGAAGCTTTCTTT